Sequencing of this T cell receptor beta chain was carried out in a study of cytomegalovirus exposure and HLA in healthy donors. Overall study context: There were about 85 million unique TCRs (from HLA-typed donors) in an early data release.

V lost 2 bases to trimming and J lost 2 bases; unmatched junction nucleotides: 0. Germline-derived CDR1 and CDR2 are MNHEY and SMNVEV (reference sequence). This CDR3 has 15 amino acids. This clone was seen repeatedly, ten times or more. Additional DNA sequences in this sample encode the identical CDR3. 13 Jbeta primers and 60 Vbeta primers were used for the PCR. In the authors' methods: The authors later counted about 80 million unique TCR beta chains, some 11 million of them shared. TCRdb's table, derived via immunoSEQ multiplex PCR, lists solely in-frame clones and lacks some. That table furnishes V, J and clone size, whereas the DNA furnished D and trimming. The sample consists of 160,000 or so clones, more than 60% of them appearing once.

The specimen sequenced was PBMCs. The V call is TRBV27, the J call TRBJ1-5; TRBD1 matches at 10 bases. This TCR derives from a human donor in good health. This CDR3 is CASSLGTGGNQPQHF. CDR3 sequence (DNA): TGTGCCAGCAGTTTAGGGACAGGGGGCAATCAGCCCCAGCATTTT.